These T cell receptor beta chains were read from a single sample in a study of shared clonotypes between healthy human individuals. Method: immunoSEQ multiplex PCR; TCRdb's copy keeps in-frame clones and lacks some. Of around 2,000,000 clones listed, 85% to 95% are singletons. Source material: naive CD8+ T cells sorted from blood. These receptors were collected from a young man in good health. Both conserved end residues are part of each CDR3. The D gene is left open where the match is weak. Only part of the rows carry a size: once, few, many, or a class if the clone is expanded.

.,TRBJ2-7,.,TRBV25-1,CASSANYEQYF,TGTGCCAGCAGTGCAAACTACGAGCAGTACTTC
.,TRBJ2-7,.,TRBV6-5,CASSYRGSYEQYF,TGTGCCAGCAGTTACAGGGGTTCCTACGAGCAGTACTTC
.,TRBJ1-6,.,TRBV21-1,CASSKNLTRPLHF,TGTGCCAGCAGCAAAAACCTAACGAGGCCCCTCCACTTT
.,TRBJ2-7,.,TRBV13,CASSPRQGRPEQYF,TGTGCCAGCAGCCCGCGCCAGGGTCGGCCCGAGCAGTACTTC
.,TRBJ1-2,.,TRBV28,CASSPSGLDYGYTF,TGTGCCAGCAGCCCCAGTGGGCTAGACTATGGCTACACCTTC
.,TRBJ2-1,TRBD1,TRBV2,CAGQPGQGAWEQFF,TGTGCCGGTCAACCGGGACAGGGGGCTTGGGAGCAGTTCTTC
.,TRBJ2-2,.,TRBV23-1,CASSLPTGELFF,TGCGCCAGCAGTCTTCCCACCGGGGAGCTGTTTTTT
.,TRBJ1-2,.,TRBV6-4,CASSARPFSDGYTF,TGTGCCAGCAGCGCGCGTCCCTTCTCAGATGGCTACACCTTC
.,TRBJ2-2,.,TRBV6-1,CASSESGTGRWPSNTGELFF,TGTGCCAGCAGTGAATCTGGAACGGGCCGGTGGCCCTCGAACACCGGGGAGCTGTTTTTT
.,TRBJ1-2,.,TRBV6-6,CASVSSRADYGYTF,TGTGCCAGCGTCTCCTCCAGGGCAGACTATGGCTACACCTTC
.,TRBJ2-5,.,TRBV30,CAWTGQEIQETQYF,TGTGCCTGGACCGGGCAGGAGATCCAAGAGACCCAGTACTTC
.,TRBJ2-3,.,TRBV6-6,CASSYWVAEKGTQYF,TGTGCCAGCAGTTACTGGGTTGCGGAGAAGGGTACGCAGTATTTT
.,TRBJ2-7,TRBD1,TRBV9,CASTSTDRGYEQYF,TGTGCCAGCACCTCGACGGACAGGGGTTACGAGCAGTACTTC
.,TRBJ1-2,TRBD1,TRBV29-1,CSVEESLIRGVTGYGYTF,TGCAGCGTTGAAGAGTCGCTGATCAGGGGGGTCACTGGGTATGGCTACACCTTC
.,TRBJ2-7,TRBD2,TRBV5-4,CASSLGVQREASYEQYF,TGTGCCAGCAGCTTAGGGGTCCAGCGGGAGGCTTCCTACGAGCAGTACTTC
once,TRBJ1-2,.,TRBV2,CASMGGNGYTF,TGTGCCAGCATGGGGGGGAATGGCTACACCTTC
.,TRBJ2-1,.,TRBV7-9,CASSLVGSSYNEQFF,TGTGCCAGCAGCTTAGTCGGGAGCTCCTACAATGAGCAGTTCTTC
.,TRBJ2-1,.,TRBV13,CASQTRSSYNEQFF,TGTGCCAGCCAGACCCGAAGCTCCTACAATGAGCAGTTCTTC
.,TRBJ2-7,.,TRBV10-1,CASSESTYEQYF,TGCGCCAGCAGTGAGTCCACCTACGAGCAGTACTTC
.,TRBJ2-1,TRBD1,TRBV4-2,CASSQEQGGTNEQFF,TGTGCCAGCAGCCAAGAACAGGGGGGTACCAATGAGCAGTTCTTC
.,TRBJ2-7,.,TRBV10-3,CAISDTFYEQYF,TGTGCCATCAGTGACACGTTCTACGAGCAGTACTTC
.,TRBJ2-7,TRBD1,TRBV7-2,CASSLGGQGSYEQYF,TGTGCCAGCAGCCTAGGGGGACAGGGTAGCTACGAGCAGTACTTC